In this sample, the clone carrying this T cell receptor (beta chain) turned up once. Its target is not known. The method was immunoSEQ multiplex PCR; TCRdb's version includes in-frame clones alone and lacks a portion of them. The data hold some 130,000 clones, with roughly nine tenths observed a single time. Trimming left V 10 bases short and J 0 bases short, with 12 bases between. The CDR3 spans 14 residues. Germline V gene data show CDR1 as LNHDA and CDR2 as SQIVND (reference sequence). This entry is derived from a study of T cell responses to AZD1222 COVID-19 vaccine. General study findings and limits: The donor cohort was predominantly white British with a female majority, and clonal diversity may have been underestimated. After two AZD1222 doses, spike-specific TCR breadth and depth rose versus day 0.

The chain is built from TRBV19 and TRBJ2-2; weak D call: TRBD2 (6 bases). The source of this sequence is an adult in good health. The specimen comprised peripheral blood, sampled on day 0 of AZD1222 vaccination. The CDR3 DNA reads TGTGCCACTAGACTAGTTACGAACACCGGGGAGCTGTTTTTT. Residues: CATRLVTNTGELFF.